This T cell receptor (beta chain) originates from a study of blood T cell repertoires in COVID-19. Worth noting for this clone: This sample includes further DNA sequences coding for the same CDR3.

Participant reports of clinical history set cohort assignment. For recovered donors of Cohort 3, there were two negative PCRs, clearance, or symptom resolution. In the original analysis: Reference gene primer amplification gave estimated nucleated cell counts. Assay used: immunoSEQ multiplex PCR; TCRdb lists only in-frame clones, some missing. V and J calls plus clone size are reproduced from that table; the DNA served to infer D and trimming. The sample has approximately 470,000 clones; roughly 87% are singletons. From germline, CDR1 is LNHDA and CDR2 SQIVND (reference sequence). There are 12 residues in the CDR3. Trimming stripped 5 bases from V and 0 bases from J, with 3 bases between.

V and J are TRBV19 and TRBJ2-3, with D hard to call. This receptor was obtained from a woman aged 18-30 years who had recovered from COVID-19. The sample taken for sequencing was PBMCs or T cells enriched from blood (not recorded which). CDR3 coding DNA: TGTGCCAGTAGTCCGAGCACAGATACGCAGTATTTT. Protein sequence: CASSPSTDTQYF.